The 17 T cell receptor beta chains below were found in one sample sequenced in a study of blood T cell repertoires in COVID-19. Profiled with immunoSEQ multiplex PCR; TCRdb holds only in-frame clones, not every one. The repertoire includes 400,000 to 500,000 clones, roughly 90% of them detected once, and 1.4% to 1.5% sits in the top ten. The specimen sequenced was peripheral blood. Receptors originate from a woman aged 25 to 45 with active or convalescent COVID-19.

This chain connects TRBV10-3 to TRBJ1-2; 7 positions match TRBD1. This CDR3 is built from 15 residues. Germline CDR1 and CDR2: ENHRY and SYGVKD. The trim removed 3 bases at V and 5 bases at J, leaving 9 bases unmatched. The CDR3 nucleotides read TGTGCCATCAGTGACACGGGGGCAGGGGGATATGGCTACACCTTC. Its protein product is CAISDTGAGGYGYTF.

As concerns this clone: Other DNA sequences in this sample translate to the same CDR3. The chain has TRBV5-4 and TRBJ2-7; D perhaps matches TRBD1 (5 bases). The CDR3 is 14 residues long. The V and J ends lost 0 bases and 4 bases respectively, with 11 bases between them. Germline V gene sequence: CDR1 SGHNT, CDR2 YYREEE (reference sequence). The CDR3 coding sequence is TGTGCCAGCAGCTTGGCGCCAGGGCCGTACGAGCAGTACTTC. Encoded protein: CASSLAPGPYEQYF. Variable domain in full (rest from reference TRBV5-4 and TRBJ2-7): ETGVTQSPTHLIKTRGQQVTLRCSSQSGHNTVSWYQQALGQGPQFIFQYYREEENGRGNFPPRFSGLQFPNYSSELNVNALELDDSALYLCASSLAPGPYEQYFGPGTRLTVT.

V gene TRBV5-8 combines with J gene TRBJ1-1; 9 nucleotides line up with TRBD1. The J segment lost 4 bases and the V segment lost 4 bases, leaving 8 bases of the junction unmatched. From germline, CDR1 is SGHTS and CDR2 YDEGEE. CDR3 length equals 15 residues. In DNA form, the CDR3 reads TGTGCCAGCAGCCGGAAACAGGGGGCTGGCACTGAAGCTTTCTTT. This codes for CASSRKQGAGTEAFF.

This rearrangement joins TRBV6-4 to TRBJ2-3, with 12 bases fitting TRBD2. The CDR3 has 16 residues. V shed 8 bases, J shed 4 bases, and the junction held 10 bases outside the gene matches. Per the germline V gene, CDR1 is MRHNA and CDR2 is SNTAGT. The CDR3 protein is CASSLGTSGFSDTQYF. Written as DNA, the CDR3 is TGTGCCAGCTCTCTGGGGACTAGCGGGTTCTCAGATACGCAGTATTTT.

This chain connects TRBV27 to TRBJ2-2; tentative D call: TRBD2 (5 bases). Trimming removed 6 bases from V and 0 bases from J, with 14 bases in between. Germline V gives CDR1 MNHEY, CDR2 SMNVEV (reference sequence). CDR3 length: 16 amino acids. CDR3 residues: CASSYRTLANTGELFF. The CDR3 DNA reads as TGTGCCAGCAGCTATCGGACTCTTGCGAACACCGGGGAGCTGTTTTTT.

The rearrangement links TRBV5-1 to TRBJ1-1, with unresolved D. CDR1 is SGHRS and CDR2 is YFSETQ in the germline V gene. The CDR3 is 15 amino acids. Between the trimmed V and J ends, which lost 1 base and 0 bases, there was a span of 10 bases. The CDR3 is CASSLIGGMNTEAFF. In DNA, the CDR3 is TGCGCCAGCAGCTTGATAGGCGGGATGAACACTGAAGCTTTCTTT.

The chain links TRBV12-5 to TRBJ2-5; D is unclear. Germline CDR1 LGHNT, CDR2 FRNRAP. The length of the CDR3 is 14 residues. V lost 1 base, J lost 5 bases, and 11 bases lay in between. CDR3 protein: CASGLGGVRETQYF. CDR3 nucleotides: TGTGCTAGTGGTTTGGGAGGAGTCCGGGAGACCCAGTACTTC.

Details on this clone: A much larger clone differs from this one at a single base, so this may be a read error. The CDR3 DNA reads TGTGCCAGCAGTGATACAGGGGACACCGGGGAGCTGTTTTTT. Amino acid sequence: CASSDTGDTGELFF. The chain is built from TRBV25-1 and TRBJ2-2, with 7 bases that match TRBD1. CDR1 MGHDK and CDR2 SYGVNS come from the germline V gene. J lost 3 bases, V lost 3 bases, and 1 base had no gene match. This CDR3 is built from 14 residues.

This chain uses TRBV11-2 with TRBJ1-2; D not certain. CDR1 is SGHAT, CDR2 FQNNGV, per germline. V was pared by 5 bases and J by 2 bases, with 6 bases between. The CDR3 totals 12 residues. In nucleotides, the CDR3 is TGTGCCAGCAGCCCGGAGAACTATGGCTACACCTTC. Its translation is CASSPENYGYTF. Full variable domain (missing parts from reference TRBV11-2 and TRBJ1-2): EAGVAQSPRYKIIEKRQSVAFWCNPISGHATLYWYQQILGQGPKLLIQFQNNGVVDDSQLPKDRFSAERLKGVDSTLKIQPAKLEDSAVYLCASSPENYGYTFGSGTRLTVV.

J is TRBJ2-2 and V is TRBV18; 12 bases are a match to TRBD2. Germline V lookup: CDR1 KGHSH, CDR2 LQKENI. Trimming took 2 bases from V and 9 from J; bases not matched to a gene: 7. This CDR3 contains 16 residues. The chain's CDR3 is CASSPGLAGFSRELFF. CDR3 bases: TGTGCCAGCTCACCAGGACTAGCGGGATTTTCCCGGGAGCTGTTTTTT.

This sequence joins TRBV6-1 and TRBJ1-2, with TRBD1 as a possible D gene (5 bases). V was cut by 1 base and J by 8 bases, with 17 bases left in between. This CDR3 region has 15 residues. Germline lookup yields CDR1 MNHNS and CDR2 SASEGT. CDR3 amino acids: CASSEVSSRGSGYTF. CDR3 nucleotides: TGTGCCAGCAGTGAAGTATCCTCTAGGGGATCAGGCTACACCTTC.

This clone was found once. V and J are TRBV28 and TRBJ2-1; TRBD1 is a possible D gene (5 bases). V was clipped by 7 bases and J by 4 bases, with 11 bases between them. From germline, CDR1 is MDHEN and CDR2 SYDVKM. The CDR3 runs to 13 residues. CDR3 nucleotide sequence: TGTGCCAGCACCCATACAGGTTACAATGAGCAGTTCTTC. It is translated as CASTHTGYNEQFF.

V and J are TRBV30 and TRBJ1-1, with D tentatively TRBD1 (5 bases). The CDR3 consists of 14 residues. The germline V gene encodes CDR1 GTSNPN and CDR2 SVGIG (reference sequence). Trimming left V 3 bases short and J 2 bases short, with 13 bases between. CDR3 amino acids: CAWSRGAVNTEAFF. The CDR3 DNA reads TGTGCCTGGAGCCGCGGGGCGGTAAACACTGAAGCTTTCTTT. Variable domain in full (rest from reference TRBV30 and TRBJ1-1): SQTIHQWPATLVQPVGSPLSLECTVEGTSNPNLYWYRQAAGRGLQLLFYSVGIGQISSEVPQNLSASRPQDRQFILSSKKLLLSDSGFYLCAWSRGAVNTEAFFGQGTRLTVV.

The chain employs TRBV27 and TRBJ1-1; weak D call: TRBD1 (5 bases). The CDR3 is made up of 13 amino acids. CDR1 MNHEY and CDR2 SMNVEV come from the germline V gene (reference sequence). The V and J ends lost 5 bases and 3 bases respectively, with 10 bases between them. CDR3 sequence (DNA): TGTGCCAGCAGTCGGGGGACGGACACTGAAGCTTTCTTT. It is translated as CASSRGTDTEAFF.

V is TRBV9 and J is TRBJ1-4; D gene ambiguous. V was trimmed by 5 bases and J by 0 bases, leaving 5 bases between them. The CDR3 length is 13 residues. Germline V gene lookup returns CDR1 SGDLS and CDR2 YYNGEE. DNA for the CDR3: TGTGCCAGCAGTCCAGCAACTAATGAAAAACTGTTTTTT. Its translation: CASSPATNEKLFF. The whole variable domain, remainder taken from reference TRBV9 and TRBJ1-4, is DSGVTQTPKHLITATGQRVTLRCSPRSGDLSVYWYQQSLDQGLQFLIQYYNGEERAKGNILERFSAQQFPDLHSELNLSSLELGDSALYFCASSPATNEKLFFGSGTQLSVL.

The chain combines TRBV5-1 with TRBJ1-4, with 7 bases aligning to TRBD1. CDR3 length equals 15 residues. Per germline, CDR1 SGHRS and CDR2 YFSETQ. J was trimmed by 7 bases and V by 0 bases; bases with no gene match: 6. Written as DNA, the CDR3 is TGCGCCAGCAGCTTGGCCTCTACAGGGGTTGAAAAACTGTTTTTT. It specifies CASSLASTGVEKLFF.

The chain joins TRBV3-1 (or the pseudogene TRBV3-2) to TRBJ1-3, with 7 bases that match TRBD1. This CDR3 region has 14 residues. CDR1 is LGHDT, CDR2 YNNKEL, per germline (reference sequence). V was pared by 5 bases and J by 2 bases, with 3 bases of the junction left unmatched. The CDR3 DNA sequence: TGTGCCAGCAGCACAGGGACAGCTGGAAACACCATATATTTT. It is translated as CASSTGTAGNTIYF.